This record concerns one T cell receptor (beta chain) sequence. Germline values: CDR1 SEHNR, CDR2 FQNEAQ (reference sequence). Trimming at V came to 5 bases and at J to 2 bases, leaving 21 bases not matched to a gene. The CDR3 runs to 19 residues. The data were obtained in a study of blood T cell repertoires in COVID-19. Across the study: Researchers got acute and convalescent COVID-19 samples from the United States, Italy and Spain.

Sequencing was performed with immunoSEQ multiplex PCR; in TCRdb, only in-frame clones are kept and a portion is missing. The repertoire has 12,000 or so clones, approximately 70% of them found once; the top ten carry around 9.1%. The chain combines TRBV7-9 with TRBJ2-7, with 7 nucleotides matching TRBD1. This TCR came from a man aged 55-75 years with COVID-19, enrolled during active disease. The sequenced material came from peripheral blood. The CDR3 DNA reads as TGTGCCAGCAGCGGGCTGACAGGGAAATTTGACCTTTACACCTACGAGCAGTACTTC. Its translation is CASSGLTGKFDLYTYEQYF. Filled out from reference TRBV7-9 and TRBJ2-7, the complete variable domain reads DTGVSQNPRHKITKRGQNVTFRCDPISEHNRLYWYRQTLGQGPEFLTYFQNEAQLEKSRLLSDRFSAERPKGSFSTLEIQRTEQGDSAMYLCASSGLTGKFDLYTYEQYFGPGTRLTVT.